One T cell receptor beta chain is described in this entry. Sequencing was performed with immunoSEQ multiplex PCR; in TCRdb, only in-frame clones are kept and a portion is missing. Here the sample spans about 58,000 clones, about 89% being singletons. The sample belongs to a study of T cell changes during pregnancy in multiple sclerosis. V was pared by 0 bases and J by 7 bases, with 10 bases between. Germline assignment: CDR1 SGDLS and CDR2 YYNGEE. The CDR3 spans 14 residues. The rearrangement links TRBV9 to TRBJ1-4; a weak D match, TRBD1 (5 bases). The clonotype was recovered from a female donor in good health, enrolled as a control in a pregnancy study. The sequenced sample was CD4+ T cells from peripheral blood mononuclear cells, obtained after pregnancy. CDR3 coding DNA: TGTGCCAGCAGCGTAGCCGGGGGAGGTGAAAAACTGTTTTTT. It is translated as CASSVAGGGEKLFF.